Listed below are T cell receptor beta chains from one sample, sequenced in a study of blood T cell repertoires in COVID-19. Using immunoSEQ multiplex PCR, the repertoire was profiled, and TCRdb retains in-frame clones only, with some absent. The sample has around 420,000 clones; approximately 88% are singletons. Material for sequencing was PBMCs or T cells enriched from blood (not recorded which). The receptors derive from a woman in her thirties or forties with acute COVID-19. Each CDR3 is given without its conserved first and last residue.

>TRBV5-8
ASSSGLADSTDTQY
>TRBV19
ASSGAGDQPQH
>TRBV14
ASSQLTGGIYEQY
>TRBV18
ASSPTTGTKNTGELF
>TRBV18
ASSQGGGNQPQH
>TRBV6-5
ASSLLENTEAF
>TRBV3-1/TRBV3-2
ASSRRLANPYNEQF
>TRBV19
ASSIRQQNYGYT
>TRBV6-1
ASSERGAGQAYGGELF
>TRBV11-2
ASSLSGGAGGNEQF
>TRBV5-4
ASSAGLQTSEQY
>TRBV2
ASSPGASEKLF
>TRBV2
ASSPRGGDYEQY
>TRBV5-5
ASSQGAANYGYT
>TRBV2
ASTYRVRGLGAF
>TRBV9
ASSVLFGREATEAF
>TRBV7-8
ASSFSGNYGYT
>TRBV2
ASTGNYGYT
>TRBV4-1
ASSQPGQGGTGELF
>TRBV7-2
ASSTTSGGRFGGELF
>TRBV5-4
ASSILAGLADTQY
>TRBV5-1
ASSLDGTENEKLF
>TRBV12-3/TRBV12-4
ASSFLAAEAF